A selection of T cell receptor beta chains follows, all from one sample in a study of PD-L1 blockade in urothelial cancer. Method: immunoSEQ multiplex PCR; TCRdb's copy keeps in-frame clones and lacks some. The sample contains 75,000 to 95,000 clones, approximately 90% of which appear only once. This specimen consisted of PBMCs, obtained around atezolizumab (anti-PD-L1) treatment. Every receptor here comes from a man aged 60 to 69 with urothelial cancer. Each CDR3 is given with its conserved first and last residue. Each record gives: D gene, J gene, V gene, clone size, CDR3 DNA, CDR3 protein. A D gene is named only where the DNA matches it firmly. Expanded clones are given a class, and other clones once, few, many or no size at all.

>.|TRBJ1-1|TRBV2|once
TGTGCCAGCAGTATCCGACAGATAACTGAAGCTTTCTTT
CASSIRQITEAFF
>TRBD1|TRBJ1-1|TRBV5-4|.
TGTGCCAGCAGCTTGGTGGGGTACTTTTTGGACAGGGGCACTGAAGCTTTCTTT
CASSLVGYFLDRGTEAFF
>TRBD1|TRBJ2-7|TRBV6-1|.
TGTGCCAGCAGTGAATCTCGACAGGGGGGCTCCTACGAGCAGTACTTC
CASSESRQGGSYEQYF
>.|TRBJ1-4|TRBV30|.
TGTGCCTGGAAAGGCGGAGGGACAACTAATGAAAAACTGTTTTTT
CAWKGGGTTNEKLFF
>.|TRBJ1-5|TRBV5-5|.
TGTGCCAGCAGCTTTGGTTCGACAGTAAATCAGCCCCAGCATTTT
CASSFGSTVNQPQHF
>TRBD1|TRBJ1-2|TRBV30|.
TGTGCCTGGAGTGTCAGGACAGGGATTTACTATGGCTACACCTTC
CAWSVRTGIYYGYTF
>TRBD2|TRBJ2-1|TRBV28|.
TGTGCCAGCAGGCCACCCGGGACTAGCGGAGCCTGGGATGAGCAGTTCTTC
CASRPPGTSGAWDEQFF
>TRBD1|TRBJ1-2|TRBV10-3|once
TGTGCCATCAGTGAGGTTGGAGGGGGCTTAGCTAACTATGGCTACACCTTC
CAISEVGGGLANYGYTF
>.|TRBJ2-1|TRBV5-1|.
TGCGCCAGCAGCGTAACTTACAATGAGCAGTTCTTC
CASSVTYNEQFF
>.|TRBJ2-3|TRBV7-2|.
TGTGCCAGCAGCTTAAGTAGGGGTCTTCGTGCAGATACGCAGTATTTT
CASSLSRGLRADTQYF
>TRBD1|TRBJ1-2|TRBV19|.
TGTGCCAGTAGTCCTGTAGACAGGGCTAACTATGGCTACACCTTC
CASSPVDRANYGYTF
>TRBD2|TRBJ2-7|TRBV18|.
TGTGCCAGCTCACCGACTAGCGGGAGGAATCACGAGCAGTACTTC
CASSPTSGRNHEQYF
>.|TRBJ2-4|TRBV11-2|.
TGTGCCAGCCTGGGGCAGGGGGGAGTCAAAAACATTCAGTACTTC
CASLGQGGVKNIQYF
>TRBD1|TRBJ2-2|TRBV4-2|.
TGTGCCAGCAGCGTGGACAGGGGTCGGGCCGGGGAGCTGTTTTTT
CASSVDRGRAGELFF
>.|TRBJ2-1|TRBV13|few
TGTGCCAGCAGCTTAGGCAGTGATGAGCAGTTCTTC
CASSLGSDEQFF
>.|TRBJ1-2|TRBV2|few
TGTGCCAGCAGTGTCGCCCGAGAGGTCAGGGTTGTTGGCTACACCTTC
CASSVAREVRVVGYTF
>TRBD2|TRBJ2-2|TRBV7-3|.
TGTGCCAGCAGCCGCATGGGCGGACTAGCGGGGGAATTCACCGGGGAGCTGTTTTTT
CASSRMGGLAGEFTGELFF
>TRBD1|TRBJ1-1|TRBV5-6|.
TGTGCCAGCAGCTTGGCCTTATGGACAGGCATTCGGAACACTGAAGCTTTCTTT
CASSLALWTGIRNTEAFF
>.|TRBJ2-2|TRBV4-3|.
TGCGCCAGCAGCCAAGAATCTGGGGAGCTGTTTTTT
CASSQESGELFF
>.|TRBJ1-1|TRBV7-2|once
TGTGCCAGCAGCTTAGGACAGCAGAACACTGAAGCTTTCTTT
CASSLGQQNTEAFF
>.|TRBJ1-1|TRBV11-1|.
TGTGCCAGCAGCTTGACTGGGGGACACAGCACTGAAGCTTTCTTT
CASSLTGGHSTEAFF
>.|TRBJ2-1|TRBV19|.
TGTGCCAGTAGTATACGGAGGAGGGATGAGCAGTTCTTC
CASSIRRRDEQFF
>.|TRBJ1-1|TRBV21-1|once
TGTGCCAGCAGCGCCTGGGGGGAGGGGCAGAAAGGGGAGAACACTGAAGCTTTCTTT
CASSAWGEGQKGENTEAFF
>TRBD1|TRBJ2-5|TRBV7-2|.
TGTGCCAGCAGCTCAGCTGGGACAGCCCAAGAGACCCAGTACTTC
CASSSAGTAQETQYF
>.|TRBJ2-5|TRBV6-1|.
TGTGCCAGCAGTGAAGTTATAGGGAGACAAGAGACCCAGTACTTC
CASSEVIGRQETQYF
>.|TRBJ1-1|TRBV6-1|.
TGTGCCAGCAGTGAATTCGGTGGGAACACTGAAGCTTTCTTT
CASSEFGGNTEAFF
>TRBD1|TRBJ2-2|TRBV9|.
TGTGCCAGCAGCTACTCAGGGGGTATCGGGGAGCTGTTTTTT
CASSYSGGIGELFF
>TRBD1|TRBJ1-2|TRBV28|.
TGTGCCAGCGCTTACAGTAGAGACAGGGCATTAAACTATGGCTACACCTTC
CASAYSRDRALNYGYTF
>.|TRBJ1-5|TRBV19|.
TGTGCCAGTAGTATTAGTAGCAATCAGCCCCAGCATTTT
CASSISSNQPQHF
>.|TRBJ2-1|TRBV5-4|.
TGTGCCAGCAGCCCCGCCGGGGCTAGCGCCAACAATGAGCAGTTCTTC
CASSPAGASANNEQFF
>.|TRBJ2-5|TRBV7-2|.
TGTGCCAGCAGCCCCCGGGGGGCAGGGTTGAGGGAGACCCAGTACTTC
CASSPRGAGLRETQYF
>TRBD2|TRBJ2-1|TRBV9|once
TGTGCCAGCGCCAAGGACACCGGACTAGCACAGAACAATGAGCAGTTCTTC
CASAKDTGLAQNNEQFF
>TRBD2|TRBJ2-7|TRBV28|.
TGTGCCAGCAGTTTCAATATAGGGACAGCTAGCGGGGACATAACCTACGAGCAGTACTTC
CASSFNIGTASGDITYEQYF
>TRBD2|TRBJ2-4|TRBV7-9|.
TGTGCCAGCAGCCCCCCCGGACTAGCGGGAGCCAAAAACATTCAGTACTTC
CASSPPGLAGAKNIQYF
>.|TRBJ2-3|TRBV21-1|.
TGTGCCAGCAGCACACATCTAGCGGGAGAGAGCACAGATACGCAGTATTTT
CASSTHLAGESTDTQYF
>TRBD1|TRBJ1-5|TRBV19|.
TGTGCCAGTAGTATTGACAGGGGCTTCAATCAGCCCCAGCATTTT
CASSIDRGFNQPQHF
>TRBD1|TRBJ2-7|TRBV5-1|.
TGCGCCAGCAGCTTGAAGGGACAGATAGCCTACGAGCAGTACTTC
CASSLKGQIAYEQYF
>TRBD1|TRBJ1-5|TRBV9|.
TGTGCCAGCAGCGTAAAGGGGCCAGGGGGGAACCAGCCCCAGCATTTT
CASSVKGPGGNQPQHF
>TRBD2|TRBJ2-5|TRBV27|.
TGTGCCAGCAGTTTTTGGGGGGGTCCTCAGGAGACCCAGTACTTC
CASSFWGGPQETQYF
>.|TRBJ1-1|TRBV5-1|.
TGCGCCAGCAGCCCAATGACAGCGAACACTGAAGCTTTCTTT
CASSPMTANTEAFF
>.|TRBJ1-1|TRBV4-3|.
TGCGCCAGCAGCCAAGATTGGGGGGTGGGCACTGAAGCTTTCTTT
CASSQDWGVGTEAFF